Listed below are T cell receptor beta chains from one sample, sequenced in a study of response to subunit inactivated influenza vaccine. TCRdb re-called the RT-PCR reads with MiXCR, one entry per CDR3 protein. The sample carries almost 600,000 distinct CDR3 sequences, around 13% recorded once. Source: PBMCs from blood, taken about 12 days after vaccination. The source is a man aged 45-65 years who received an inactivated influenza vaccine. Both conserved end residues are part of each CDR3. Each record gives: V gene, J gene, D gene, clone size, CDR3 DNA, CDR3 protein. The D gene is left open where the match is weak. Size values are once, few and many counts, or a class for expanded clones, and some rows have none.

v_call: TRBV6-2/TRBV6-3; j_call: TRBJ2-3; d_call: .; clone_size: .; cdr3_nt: TGTGCCAGCAAAGAGGGGACAGATACGCAGTATTTT; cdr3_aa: CASKEGTDTQYF
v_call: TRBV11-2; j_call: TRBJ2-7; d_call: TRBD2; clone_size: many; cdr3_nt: TGTGCCAGCAGCTTATGGAGGACTAGCGGGGGTGGTGAGCAGTACTTC; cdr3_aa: CASSLWRTSGGGEQYF
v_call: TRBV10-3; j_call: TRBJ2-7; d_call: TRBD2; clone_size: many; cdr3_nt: TGTGCCATCAGTGGGACTAGCGGGAGTCTGCACGAGCAGTACTTC; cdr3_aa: CAISGTSGSLHEQYF
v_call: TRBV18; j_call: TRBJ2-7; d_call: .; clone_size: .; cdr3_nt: TGTGCCAGCTCACCACCGGGAAGGCACTACGAGCAGTACTTC; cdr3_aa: CASSPPGRHYEQYF
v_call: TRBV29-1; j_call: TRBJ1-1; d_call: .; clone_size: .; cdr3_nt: TGCAGCGTAGGGACGGTAACTGAAGCTTTCTTT; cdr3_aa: CSVGTVTEAFF
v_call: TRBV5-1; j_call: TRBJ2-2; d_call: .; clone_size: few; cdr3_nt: TGCGCCAGCAGCTTGGGCCGTTGGGACACCGGGGAGCTGTTTTTT; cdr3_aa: CASSLGRWDTGELFF
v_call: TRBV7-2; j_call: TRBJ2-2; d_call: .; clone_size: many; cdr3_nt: TGTGCCAGCACCATACAGGGGAACACCGGGGAGCTGTTTTTT; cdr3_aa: CASTIQGNTGELFF
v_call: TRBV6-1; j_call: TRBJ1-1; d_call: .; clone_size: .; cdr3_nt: TGTGCCAGCAGCGAAGGGAGGAGGAGCACTGAAGCTTTCTTT; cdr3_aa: CASSEGRRSTEAFF
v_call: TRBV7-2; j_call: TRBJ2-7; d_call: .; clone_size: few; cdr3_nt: TGTGCCAGCAGCAAATCGAGGGGGGGCCAGGAGTACTTC; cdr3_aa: CASSKSRGGQEYF
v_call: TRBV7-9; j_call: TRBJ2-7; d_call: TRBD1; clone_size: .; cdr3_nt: TGTGCCAGCAGCTTAATGGGACAGAGCCCCTACGAGCAGTACTTC; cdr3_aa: CASSLMGQSPYEQYF
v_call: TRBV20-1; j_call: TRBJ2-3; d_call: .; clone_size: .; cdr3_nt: TGCAGTGCCCTGCTTGATACGCAGTATTTT; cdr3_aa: CSALLDTQYF
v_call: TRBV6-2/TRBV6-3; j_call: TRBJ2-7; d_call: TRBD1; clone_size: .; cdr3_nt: TGTGCCAGCAGTTACTCGGCGAACAGGGGTTCCCCCTACGAGCAGTACTTC; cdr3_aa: CASSYSANRGSPYEQYF
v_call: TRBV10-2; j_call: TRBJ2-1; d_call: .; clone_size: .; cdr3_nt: TGCGCCAGCATGGTGGGGGGCGATGAGCAGTTCTTC; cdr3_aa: CASMVGGDEQFF
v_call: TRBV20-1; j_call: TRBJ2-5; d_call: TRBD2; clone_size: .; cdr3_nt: TGCAGTGCGGATTGGGACTATCGAGAGACCCAGTACTTC; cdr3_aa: CSADWDYRETQYF
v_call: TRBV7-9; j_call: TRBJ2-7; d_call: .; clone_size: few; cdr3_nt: TGTGCCAGCAGCGGGGGGCAGGGGGAATACGAGCAGTACTTC; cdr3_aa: CASSGGQGEYEQYF
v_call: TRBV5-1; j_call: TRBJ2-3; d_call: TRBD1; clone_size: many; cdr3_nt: TGCGCCAGCAGCCCACAGGGGTCGGGAGATACGCAGTATTTT; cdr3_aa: CASSPQGSGDTQYF
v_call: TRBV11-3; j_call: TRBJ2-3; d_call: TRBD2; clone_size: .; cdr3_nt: TGTGCCAGCAGCTCCCCCGGAGGACTAGCGGCGCCTACAGATACGCAGTATTTT; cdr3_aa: CASSSPGGLAAPTDTQYF